The rows below give T cell receptor beta chains drawn from one sample of a study of siplizumab effects on memory and regulatory T cells. Libraries were prepared by immunoSEQ multiplex PCR; TCRdb keeps only in-frame clonotypes and omits some of them. Among about 100,000 clones, roughly 93% were seen once, and the ten largest hold about 1.2%. Sequenced material: non-Treg CD4+ T cells sorted from blood. Every receptor here comes from a human donor in good health. Both conserved end residues are part of each CDR3. Each record gives: CDR3 protein, CDR3 DNA, V gene, clone size, D gene, J gene. The D gene is left open where the match is weak. Part of the rows lack a size; the others show once, few, many or a class for expanded clones.

cdr3_aa: CASSELRGDTQYF
cdr3_nt: TGTGCCAGTAGTGAGCTCAGGGGAGATACGCAGTATTTT
v_call: TRBV19
clone_size: once
d_call: .
j_call: TRBJ2-3

cdr3_aa: CASSALEESTDTQYF
cdr3_nt: TGTGCCAGCAGCGCCTTGGAGGAAAGCACAGATACGCAGTATTTT
v_call: TRBV9
clone_size: .
d_call: .
j_call: TRBJ2-3

cdr3_aa: CASSLVTSGIEETQYF
cdr3_nt: TGTGCCAGCAGCTTGGTTACTAGCGGGATTGAAGAGACCCAGTACTTC
v_call: TRBV5-6
clone_size: .
d_call: TRBD2
j_call: TRBJ2-5

cdr3_aa: CAWSVQGTGGYEQYF
cdr3_nt: TGTGCCTGGAGTGTACAGGGGACAGGGGGCTACGAGCAGTACTTC
v_call: TRBV30
clone_size: .
d_call: TRBD1
j_call: TRBJ2-7

cdr3_aa: CATSSTSGANVLTF
cdr3_nt: TGTGCCACCAGCAGTACCTCTGGGGCCAACGTCCTGACTTTC
v_call: TRBV15
clone_size: .
d_call: .
j_call: TRBJ2-6

cdr3_aa: CSVGQADTEAFF
cdr3_nt: TGCAGCGTCGGACAGGCGGATACTGAAGCTTTCTTT
v_call: TRBV29-1
clone_size: few
d_call: TRBD1
j_call: TRBJ1-1

cdr3_aa: CASSDEGGTDTQYF
cdr3_nt: TGCGCCAGCAGTGACGAAGGGGGCACAGATACGCAGTATTTT
v_call: TRBV10-1
clone_size: .
d_call: .
j_call: TRBJ2-3

cdr3_aa: CASSSSGRDNEQFF
cdr3_nt: TGTGCCAGCAGCTCTAGCGGGAGGGACAATGAGCAGTTCTTC
v_call: TRBV5-4
clone_size: .
d_call: TRBD2
j_call: TRBJ2-1

cdr3_aa: CASSQPPGSYEQYF
cdr3_nt: TGCGCCAGCAGCCAACCTCCCGGTTCCTACGAGCAGTACTTC
v_call: TRBV4-1
clone_size: .
d_call: .
j_call: TRBJ2-7

cdr3_aa: CASRTSGGGKQFF
cdr3_nt: TGTGCCAGCAGGACTAGCGGGGGGGGTAAGCAGTTCTTC
v_call: TRBV19
clone_size: once
d_call: TRBD2
j_call: TRBJ2-1

cdr3_aa: CASSKVGGIDTQYF
cdr3_nt: TGTGCCAGCAGCAAAGTTGGAGGGATAGATACGCAGTATTTT
v_call: TRBV21-1
clone_size: .
d_call: .
j_call: TRBJ2-3

cdr3_aa: CASSMSTGGAVTEAFF
cdr3_nt: TGTGCCAGTAGTATGAGTACAGGTGGGGCAGTCACTGAAGCTTTCTTT
v_call: TRBV19
clone_size: .
d_call: .
j_call: TRBJ1-1

cdr3_aa: CASRSSRGFYEQYF
cdr3_nt: TGTGCCAGCAGATCTTCCAGGGGGTTCTACGAGCAGTACTTC
v_call: TRBV6-5
clone_size: .
d_call: TRBD1
j_call: TRBJ2-7

cdr3_aa: CASSIPDGSLEHF
cdr3_nt: TGTGCCAGTAGTATACCTGACGGTAGCCTGGAACATTTT
v_call: TRBV19
clone_size: .
d_call: .
j_call: TRBJ1-5

cdr3_aa: CASSPITHTGELFF
cdr3_nt: TGTGCCAGCAGCCCCATTACCCACACCGGGGAGCTGTTTTTT
v_call: TRBV5-5
clone_size: .
d_call: .
j_call: TRBJ2-2

cdr3_aa: CASSQEGAQGRKLFF
cdr3_nt: TGCGCCAGCAGCCAAGAGGGGGCGCAAGGAAGAAAACTGTTTTTT
v_call: TRBV4-1
clone_size: .
d_call: .
j_call: TRBJ1-4